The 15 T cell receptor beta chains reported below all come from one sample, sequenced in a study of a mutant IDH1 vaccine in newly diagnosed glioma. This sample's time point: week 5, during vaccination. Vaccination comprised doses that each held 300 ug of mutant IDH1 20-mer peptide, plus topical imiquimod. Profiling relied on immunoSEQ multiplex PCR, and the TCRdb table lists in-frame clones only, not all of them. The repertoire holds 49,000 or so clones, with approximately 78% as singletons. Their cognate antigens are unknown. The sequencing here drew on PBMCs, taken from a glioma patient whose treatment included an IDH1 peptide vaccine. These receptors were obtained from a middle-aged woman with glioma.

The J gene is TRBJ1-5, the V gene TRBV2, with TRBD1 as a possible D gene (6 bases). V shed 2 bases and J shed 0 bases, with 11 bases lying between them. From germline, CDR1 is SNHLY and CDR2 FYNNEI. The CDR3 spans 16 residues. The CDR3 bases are TGTGCCAGCAGTGAAATTTTCAGGGGTAGCAATCAGCCCCAGCATTTT. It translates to CASSEIFRGSNQPQHF.

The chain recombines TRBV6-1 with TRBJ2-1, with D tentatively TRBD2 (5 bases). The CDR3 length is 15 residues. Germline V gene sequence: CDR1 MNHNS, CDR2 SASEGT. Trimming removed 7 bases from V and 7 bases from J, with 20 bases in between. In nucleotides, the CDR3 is TGTGCCAGCACCAGGTCGCCAGTACTAGAGAATGAGCAGTTCTTC. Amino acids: CASTRSPVLENEQFF.

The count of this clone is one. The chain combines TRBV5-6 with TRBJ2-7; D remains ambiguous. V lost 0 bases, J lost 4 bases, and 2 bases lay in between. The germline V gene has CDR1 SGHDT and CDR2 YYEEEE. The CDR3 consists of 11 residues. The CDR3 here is CASSLAYEQYF. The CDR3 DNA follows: TGTGCCAGCAGCTTGGCTTACGAGCAGTACTTC.

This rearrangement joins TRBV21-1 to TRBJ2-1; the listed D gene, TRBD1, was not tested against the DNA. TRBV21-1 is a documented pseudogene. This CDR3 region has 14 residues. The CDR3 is CASSKRPRADEQFF. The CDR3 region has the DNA TGTGCCAGCAGCAAAAGGCCCAGGGCAGATGAGCAGTTCTTC.

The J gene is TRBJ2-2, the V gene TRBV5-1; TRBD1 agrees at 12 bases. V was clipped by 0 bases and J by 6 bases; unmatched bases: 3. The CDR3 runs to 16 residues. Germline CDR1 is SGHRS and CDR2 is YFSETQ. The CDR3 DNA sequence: TGCGCCAGCAGCTTGGCCGGGACAGGGGGCCCCGGGGAGCTGTTTTTT. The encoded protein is CASSLAGTGGPGELFF.

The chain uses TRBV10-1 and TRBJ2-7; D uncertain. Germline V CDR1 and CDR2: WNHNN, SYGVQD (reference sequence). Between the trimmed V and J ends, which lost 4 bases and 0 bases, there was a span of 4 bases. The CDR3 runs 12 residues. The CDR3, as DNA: TGCGCCAGCAGTGCCAGCTCCTACGAGCAGTACTTC. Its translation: CASSASSYEQYF.

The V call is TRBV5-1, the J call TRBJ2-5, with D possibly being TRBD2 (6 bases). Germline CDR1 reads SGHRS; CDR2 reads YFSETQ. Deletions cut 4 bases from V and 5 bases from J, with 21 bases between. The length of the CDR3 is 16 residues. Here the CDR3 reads CASSPEGPRAVETQYF. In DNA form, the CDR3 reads TGCGCCAGCAGCCCGGAGGGACCCAGAGCCGTTGAGACCCAGTACTTC.

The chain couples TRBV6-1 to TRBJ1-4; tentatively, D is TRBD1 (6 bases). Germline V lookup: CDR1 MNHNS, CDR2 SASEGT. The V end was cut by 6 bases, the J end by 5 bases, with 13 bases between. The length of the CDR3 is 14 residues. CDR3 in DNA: TGTGCCAGCAGGGGACACGGCGGGAATGAAAAACTGTTTTTT. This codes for CASRGHGGNEKLFF.

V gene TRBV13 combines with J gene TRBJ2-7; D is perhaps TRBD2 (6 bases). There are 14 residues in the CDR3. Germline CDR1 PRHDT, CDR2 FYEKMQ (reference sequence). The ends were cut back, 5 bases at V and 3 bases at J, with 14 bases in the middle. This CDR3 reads CASSQAGGIYEQYF. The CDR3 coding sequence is TGTGCCAGCAGCCAGGCTGGGGGGATCTACGAGCAGTACTTC.

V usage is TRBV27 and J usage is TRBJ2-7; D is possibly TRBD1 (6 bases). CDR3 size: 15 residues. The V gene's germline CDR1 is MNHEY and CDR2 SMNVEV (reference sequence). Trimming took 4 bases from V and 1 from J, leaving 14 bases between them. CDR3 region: CASSSQGIGSYEQYF. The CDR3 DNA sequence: TGTGCCAGCAGTTCACAGGGAATTGGATCCTACGAGCAGTACTTC.

This chain's CDR3 is CAGKYRSSYNEQFF. In DNA form, the CDR3 reads TGTGCCGGAAAATACAGGAGCTCCTACAATGAGCAGTTCTTC. The rearrangement links TRBV2 to TRBJ2-1; D may be TRBD1 (5 bases). V lost 11 bases and J 0 bases, leaving 14 bases between the germline ends. In germline, CDR1 is SNHLY, CDR2 FYNNEI. CDR3 length: 14 amino acids.

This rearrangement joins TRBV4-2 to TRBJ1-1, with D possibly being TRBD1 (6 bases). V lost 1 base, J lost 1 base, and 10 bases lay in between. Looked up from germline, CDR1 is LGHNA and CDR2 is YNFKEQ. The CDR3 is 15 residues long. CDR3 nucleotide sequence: TGTGCCAGCAGCCAAGGACAGGCTGGGAACACTGAAGCTTTCTTT. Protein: CASSQGQAGNTEAFF.

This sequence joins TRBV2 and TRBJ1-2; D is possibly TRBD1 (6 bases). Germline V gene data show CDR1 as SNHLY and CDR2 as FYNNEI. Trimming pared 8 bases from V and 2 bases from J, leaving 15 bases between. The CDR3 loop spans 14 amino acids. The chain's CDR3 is CASGEGGRNYGYTF. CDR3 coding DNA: TGTGCCAGCGGAGAGGGGGGGAGAAACTATGGCTACACCTTC.

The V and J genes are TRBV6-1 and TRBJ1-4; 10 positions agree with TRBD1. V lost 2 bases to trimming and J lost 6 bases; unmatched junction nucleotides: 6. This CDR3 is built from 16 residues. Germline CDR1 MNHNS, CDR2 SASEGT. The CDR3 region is CASSETSTGGHEKLFF. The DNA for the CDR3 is TGTGCCAGCAGTGAAACTTCGACAGGGGGCCATGAAAAACTGTTTTTT.

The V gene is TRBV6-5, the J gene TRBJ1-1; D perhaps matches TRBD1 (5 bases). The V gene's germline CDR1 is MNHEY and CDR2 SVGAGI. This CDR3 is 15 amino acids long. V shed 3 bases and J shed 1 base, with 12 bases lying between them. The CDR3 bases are TGTGCCAGCAGTTATAATCCAGGGTCGAACACTGAAGCTTTCTTT. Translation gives CASSYNPGSNTEAFF.